A single T cell receptor (beta chain) is shown here with its context. The antigen is unknown. This entry belongs to a study of Graves' ophthalmopathy and Graves' hyperthyroidism. Other autoimmune disease, uncontrolled infection, pregnancy and lactation led to exclusion. Trimming took 5 bases from V and 1 from J, leaving 15 bases between them. The CDR3 contains 15 residues. CDR1 and CDR2 (germline): MDHEN, SYDVKM. Amplification of TCR beta CDR3 regions used RNA transcripts. After a first-round RT-PCR with HTBI primers, a second-round multiplex PCR was run. TCRdb called the multiplex PCR reads again in MiXCR, with one record for every CDR3 protein. Among some 150,000 distinct CDR3 sequences listed, about two fifths were seen once. Study-wide results and limits: Blood repertoires reportedly contained most expanded thyroid clonotypes above 0.001 frequency. A classifier, a 13-signature model, separated ophthalmopathy from stable hyperthyroidism with approximately 88% sensitivity and approximately 80% specificity.

This clonotype originated in a man younger than 40 with Graves' ophthalmopathy. The chain couples TRBV28 to TRBJ2-7; possibly TRBD1 for D (6 bases). Sequenced sample: peripheral blood. CDR3 sequence reads: CASSIHREISYEQYF. The CDR3 DNA follows: TGTGCCAGCAGTATTCACAGGGAAATTTCCTACGAGCAGTACTTC. Variable domain in full (rest from reference TRBV28 and TRBJ2-7): DVKVTQSSRYLVKRTGEKVFLECVQDMDHENMFWYRQDPGLGLRLIYFSYDVKMKEKGDIPEGYSVSREKKERFSLILESASTNQTSMYLCASSIHREISYEQYFGPGTRLTVT.